This T cell receptor beta chain originates from a study of blood T cell repertoires in COVID-19. Study in general: Italy, Spain and the United States were the sources of the convalescent and acute COVID-19 samples.

Authors' methods: Estimated nucleated cell counts came from reference gene primer amplification. Measured with immunoSEQ multiplex PCR; TCRdb has only the in-frame clones, and not every one. V and J calls and clone size are given by that table; D and trimming were obtained from the DNA. The sample consists of some 150,000 clones, roughly 89% of them appearing once. This CDR3 spans 14 amino acids. The J segment lost 3 bases and the V segment lost 3 bases, leaving 4 bases of the junction unmatched. From germline, CDR1 is MDHEN and CDR2 SYDVKM. The chain combines TRBV28 with TRBJ1-2, with 7 bases aligning to TRBD1. The specimen was peripheral blood. This sequence originates from a woman aged 40 to 50 with acute or convalescent COVID-19. In nucleotides, the CDR3 is TGTGCCAGCAGTTTGGGACAGTTCTACTATGGCTACACCTTC. Translated, it gives CASSLGQFYYGYTF.